This T cell receptor beta chain was found in a study of cytomegalovirus exposure and HLA in healthy donors. V was cut by 1 base and J by 4 bases, with 16 bases left in between. Germline CDR1 SGHNT, CDR2 YYREEE (reference sequence). This CDR3 has 16 amino acids. General study findings and limits: In a later analysis, HLA-C alleles had the fewest associated TCRs, DRB1 alleles the most. In an earlier analysis, most TCR beta V segments were productive about 87% or about 30% of the time. The study flagged roughly 150 TCR beta chains as cytomegalovirus-associated.

Remarks on this clone: The antigen is undetermined.

Whereas donors were nominally healthy upon sampling, unrecorded immune exposures were probable. Both 60 Vbeta primers and 13 Jbeta primers went into the PCR. Using immunoSEQ multiplex PCR, the repertoire was profiled, and TCRdb retains in-frame clones only, with some absent. The sample's table shows around 190,000 clones. The chain couples TRBV5-4 to TRBJ2-3, with D perhaps matching TRBD2 (6 bases). The sequencing sample was made of PBMCs. The sequence derives from a woman under 40 in good health and CMV-seropositive. CDR3 in DNA: TGTGCCAGCAGCTTGAGGGCTAGCGTTATGTCAGATACGCAGTATTTT. Translated, it gives CASSLRASVMSDTQYF.